This T cell receptor (beta chain) was captured by sequencing in a study of T cell responses to AZD1222 COVID-19 vaccine. Generated by immunoSEQ multiplex PCR, the TCRdb table keeps only in-frame clones and is missing some. The table records fewer than 150,000 clones, roughly 87% of them present only once. This CDR3 region has 14 residues. V was pared by 10 bases and J by 0 bases, with 13 bases between. Per germline, CDR1 LNHDA and CDR2 SQIVND (reference sequence). Study findings and constraints: Donors, mostly white British, included more females; clonal diversity was possibly underestimated. Compared with day 0, the breadth and depth of the Spike-specific TCR repertoire rose significantly after two doses of AZD1222.

As concerns this clone: Its target is not known.

This chain uses TRBV19 with TRBJ1-3, with TRBD1 as a possible D gene (5 bases). This receptor was obtained from an adult who received the AZD1222 COVID-19 vaccine. The sample was peripheral blood, taken 28 days after the second AZD1222 dose. The CDR3 spells CATTRGISGNTIYF. CDR3 coding DNA: TGTGCCACCACGAGGGGAATCTCTGGAAACACCATATATTTT. Filled out from reference TRBV19 and TRBJ1-3, the complete variable domain reads DGGITQSPKYLFRKEGQNVTLSCEQNLNHDAMYWYRQDPGQGLRLIYYSQIVNDFQKGDIAEGYSVSREKKESFPLTVTSAQKNPTAFYLCATTRGISGNTIYFGEGSWLTVV.